The clone carrying this T cell receptor beta chain was seen a single time. The sample originates from a study of control samples from healthy donors and cancer patients. The assay was immunoSEQ multiplex PCR, and TCRdb's table has in-frame clones only and misses some. The data hold 150,000 or so clones, with approximately 93% observed a single time. V was shortened by 2 bases and J by 8 bases, with 21 bases between the two germline ends. CDR1 is LNHDA and CDR2 is SQIVND in the germline V gene (reference sequence). This CDR3 has 16 residues. This chain uses TRBV19 with TRBJ1-2; tentative D call: TRBD1 (5 bases). Specimen: blood. This clonotype originated in a man younger than 35 in good health. The CDR3 DNA reads TGTGCCAGTAGTATATTTCCACAGGCCCGGCGGGGAGGCTACACCTTC. Amino acids: CASSIFPQARRGGYTF.